This T cell receptor (beta chain) is drawn from a study of Graves' ophthalmopathy and Graves' hyperthyroidism. V was clipped by 6 bases and J by 5 bases, with 20 bases between them. The CDR3 has 16 residues. Germline V CDR1 and CDR2: MNHEY, SVGAGI. The TCR beta CDR3 regions underwent amplification from RNA transcripts. First-round RT-PCR used HTBI primers; second-round multiplex PCR followed. TCRdb reprocessed the multiplex PCR reads via MiXCR and lists one record per CDR3 protein. The sample contains around 1,200,000 distinct CDR3 sequences, about two fifths of which appear only once. Thyroid ultrasound, orbital computed tomography, TRAb, serum thyroxine and clinical symptoms formed the basis of diagnosis. Findings and limits, study-wide: The blood repertoire also included most expanded thyroid clonotypes above 0.001 frequency.

In regard to this clonotype: Its antigen is undetermined.

The sequenced material came from peripheral blood or thyroid tissue (not recorded which). The chain carries TRBV6-5 and TRBJ1-5; D call uncertain. The TCR was taken from an adult man with Graves' hyperthyroidism. Here the CDR3 reads CASSARVASSYQPQHF. The CDR3 DNA reads TGTGCCAGCAGCGCGCGAGTTGCGTCCTCCTATCAGCCCCAGCATTTT.